The rows below give T cell receptor beta chains drawn from one sample of a study of blood T cell repertoires in COVID-19. Repertoires were generated with immunoSEQ multiplex PCR, while TCRdb's copy carries only in-frame clones and drops some. Of 250,000 or so clones listed, 80% to 90% are singletons. The source material was PBMCs or T cells enriched from blood (not recorded which). These receptors all stem from a woman between 25 and 40 years old with acute COVID-19. Both conserved end residues are part of each CDR3. The order of the fields is clone size, J gene, D gene, V gene, CDR3 DNA, CDR3 protein. A D gene is named only where the DNA matches it firmly. A row's size may be missing; if present it is once, few, many or a size class.

clone_size: NA; j_call: TRBJ1-1; d_call: NA; v_call: TRBV28; cdr3_nt: TGTGCCAGCAGTTCCCTAAGGGGGAACACTGAAGCTTTCTTT; cdr3_aa: CASSSLRGNTEAFF
clone_size: NA; j_call: TRBJ1-1; d_call: NA; v_call: TRBV6-2/TRBV6-3; cdr3_nt: TGTGCCAGCAGCCGGGGGGAGAACACTGAAGCTTTCTTT; cdr3_aa: CASSRGENTEAFF
clone_size: NA; j_call: TRBJ2-5; d_call: TRBD2; v_call: TRBV30; cdr3_nt: TGTGCCTGGAGTATAGCGGGGGAGACCCAGTACTTC; cdr3_aa: CAWSIAGETQYF
clone_size: NA; j_call: TRBJ1-1; d_call: NA; v_call: TRBV7-3; cdr3_nt: TGTGCCAGCAGCCAAGGGGAAGGCACTGAAGCTTTCTTT; cdr3_aa: CASSQGEGTEAFF
clone_size: NA; j_call: TRBJ2-3; d_call: TRBD2; v_call: TRBV29-1; cdr3_nt: TGCAGCGTTGAATTTGCGGGAGGAACAGATACGCAGTATTTT; cdr3_aa: CSVEFAGGTDTQYF
clone_size: once; j_call: TRBJ2-7; d_call: TRBD1; v_call: TRBV7-8; cdr3_nt: TGTGCCAGCAGCCACAGGGGGAGGCCGACTGACGAGCAGTACTTC; cdr3_aa: CASSHRGRPTDEQYF
clone_size: once; j_call: TRBJ2-2; d_call: TRBD1; v_call: TRBV10-2; cdr3_nt: TGCGCCAGCAGTGAGTCGGGGGACAGCAGGACCGGGGAGCTGTTTTTT; cdr3_aa: CASSESGDSRTGELFF
clone_size: NA; j_call: TRBJ2-1; d_call: TRBD2; v_call: TRBV24-1; cdr3_nt: TGTGCCACCGGGACTAGCGGAATCATACCCACAATTCGGGAATTCTTC; cdr3_aa: CATGTSGIIPTIREFF
clone_size: NA; j_call: TRBJ2-2; d_call: NA; v_call: TRBV2; cdr3_nt: TGTGCCAGCAGTAGAACGCCCACAGGGAACACCGGGGAGCTGTTTTTT; cdr3_aa: CASSRTPTGNTGELFF
clone_size: NA; j_call: TRBJ1-5; d_call: TRBD1; v_call: TRBV4-1; cdr3_nt: TGCGCCAGCAGCCTAGGACAGGGGCAGCCCCAGCATTTT; cdr3_aa: CASSLGQGQPQHF
clone_size: NA; j_call: TRBJ2-1; d_call: TRBD2; v_call: TRBV11-2; cdr3_nt: TGTGCCAGCAGCTTAGTCGGGGGAGGGCTAACAAATGAGCAGTTCTTC; cdr3_aa: CASSLVGGGLTNEQFF
clone_size: NA; j_call: TRBJ1-5; d_call: NA; v_call: TRBV28; cdr3_nt: TGTGCCAGCAGCCACAGGGATTTCCAGCCCCAGCATTTT; cdr3_aa: CASSHRDFQPQHF
clone_size: NA; j_call: TRBJ2-5; d_call: TRBD1; v_call: TRBV19; cdr3_nt: TGTGCCAGTAGTATCACAGGGGTTGAGACCCAGTACTTC; cdr3_aa: CASSITGVETQYF
clone_size: NA; j_call: TRBJ2-7; d_call: TRBD1; v_call: TRBV27; cdr3_nt: TGTGCCAGCAGTACTCGGACAGGGATCCACGAGCAGTACTTC; cdr3_aa: CASSTRTGIHEQYF
clone_size: NA; j_call: TRBJ2-3; d_call: TRBD2; v_call: TRBV28; cdr3_nt: TGTGCCAGCAGTCGAATAACTAGCGGGGACTCTAGCACAGATACGCAGTATTTT; cdr3_aa: CASSRITSGDSSTDTQYF
clone_size: NA; j_call: TRBJ2-7; d_call: TRBD2; v_call: TRBV4-3; cdr3_nt: TGCGCCAGCAGCAGACGGACTAGCGGGAACTACGAGCAGTACTTC; cdr3_aa: CASSRRTSGNYEQYF
clone_size: NA; j_call: TRBJ1-3; d_call: NA; v_call: TRBV29-1; cdr3_nt: TGCAGCGTTGACCAGAGGAACACCATATATTTT; cdr3_aa: CSVDQRNTIYF
clone_size: NA; j_call: TRBJ2-1; d_call: NA; v_call: TRBV5-4; cdr3_nt: TGTGCCAGCAGCTTTGGAGGGGTGGGGGGTGAGCAGTTCTTC; cdr3_aa: CASSFGGVGGEQFF
clone_size: NA; j_call: TRBJ2-3; d_call: NA; v_call: TRBV6-5; cdr3_nt: TGTGCCAGCAGGGCAGGGGGGATTGTTGCAGATACGCAGTATTTT; cdr3_aa: CASRAGGIVADTQYF
clone_size: NA; j_call: TRBJ2-7; d_call: TRBD1; v_call: TRBV5-6; cdr3_nt: TGTGCCAAGAGACAGGGCGTTCCCTTC; cdr3_aa: CAKRQGVPF
clone_size: NA; j_call: TRBJ2-5; d_call: TRBD2; v_call: TRBV10-3; cdr3_nt: TGTGCCATCTCCTCCCCCGGGGGGGTGGTTTCAGAGACCCAGTACTTC; cdr3_aa: CAISSPGGVVSETQYF
clone_size: NA; j_call: TRBJ2-5; d_call: TRBD2; v_call: TRBV2; cdr3_nt: TGTGCCAGCAATCTAGCGGTAAACCAAGAGACCCAGTACTTC; cdr3_aa: CASNLAVNQETQYF
clone_size: NA; j_call: TRBJ2-2; d_call: NA; v_call: TRBV27; cdr3_nt: TGTGCCAGCAGTTTAGACTGGGGAGTAACCGGGGAGCTGTTTTTT; cdr3_aa: CASSLDWGVTGELFF
clone_size: NA; j_call: TRBJ2-5; d_call: NA; v_call: TRBV7-8; cdr3_nt: TGTGCCAGCAGTCAACAAGGGGTAGAGACCCAGTACTTC; cdr3_aa: CASSQQGVETQYF
clone_size: NA; j_call: TRBJ2-1; d_call: NA; v_call: TRBV19; cdr3_nt: TGTGCCAGTAGTATTGTTTCTAGCTGGAATGAGCAGTTCTTC; cdr3_aa: CASSIVSSWNEQFF
clone_size: NA; j_call: TRBJ1-2; d_call: TRBD1; v_call: TRBV28; cdr3_nt: TGTGCCAGCAGTTCGGACAGGGGGTATGGCTACACCTTC; cdr3_aa: CASSSDRGYGYTF
clone_size: NA; j_call: TRBJ2-3; d_call: TRBD2; v_call: TRBV9; cdr3_nt: TGTGCCAGCAGCGTAGGGCTAGCGGGAGCCGGAGGAGATACGCAGTATTTT; cdr3_aa: CASSVGLAGAGGDTQYF
clone_size: NA; j_call: TRBJ2-1; d_call: NA; v_call: TRBV27; cdr3_nt: TGTGCCAGCAGTTTTTCCTCCGAAAGGGGGCAGTTCTTC; cdr3_aa: CASSFSSERGQFF
clone_size: NA; j_call: TRBJ2-1; d_call: NA; v_call: TRBV12-2; cdr3_nt: NA; cdr3_aa: CASRLAWASGSRGEQFF
clone_size: NA; j_call: TRBJ2-1; d_call: TRBD2; v_call: TRBV28; cdr3_nt: TGTGCCAGCAGCCTCCGACTAGCGGGAGGGTTAGCCAATGAGCAGTTCTTC; cdr3_aa: CASSLRLAGGLANEQFF
clone_size: NA; j_call: TRBJ1-5; d_call: NA; v_call: TRBV9; cdr3_nt: TGTGCCAGCAGCGTAGACCCCAGGGCAGATCAGCCCCAGCATTTT; cdr3_aa: CASSVDPRADQPQHF
clone_size: NA; j_call: TRBJ2-1; d_call: TRBD2; v_call: TRBV28; cdr3_nt: TGTGCCAGCAGTTTTCCGACTAGCGTTAAACATGAGCAGTTCTTC; cdr3_aa: CASSFPTSVKHEQFF
clone_size: NA; j_call: TRBJ2-6; d_call: NA; v_call: TRBV12-3/TRBV12-4; cdr3_nt: TGTGCCAGCAGTCCTTCTGGGGCCAACGTCCTGACTTTC; cdr3_aa: CASSPSGANVLTF